One sample yielded the 30 T cell receptor beta chains listed below, sequenced in a study of tumor-infiltrating lymphocytes in localized non-small cell lung cancer. Some clones are missing from TCRdb's copy, which holds only in-frame ones; the method was immunoSEQ multiplex PCR. Of about 12,000 clones in the sample, roughly 85% were seen once. The material sequenced was uninvolved lung tissue not adjacent to the tumor. These receptors all stem from a human donor with non-small cell lung cancer.

This clone was seen once. The chain combines TRBV6-1 with TRBJ2-2, with D perhaps TRBD1 or TRBD2 (5 bases each). The germline V gene encodes CDR1 MNHNS and CDR2 SASEGT. The V end lost 3 bases, the J end lost 4 bases, and 9 bases lay between the germline ends. The CDR3 totals 14 residues. CDR3 DNA: TGTGCCAGCAGTGAGTGGGGACCCACCGGGGAGCTGTTTTTT. Translated: CASSEWGPTGELFF.

J is TRBJ2-2 and V is TRBV18; 7 bases are shared with TRBD1. The junction had 7 bases not matched to a gene; V was cut back by 4 bases and J by 2 bases. Germline V CDR1 and CDR2: KGHSH, LQKENI. The CDR3 runs 16 residues. In DNA, the CDR3 is TGTGCCAGCTCACAACAGGGGCCAAGCAACACCGGGGAGCTGTTTTTT. This gives the protein CASSQQGPSNTGELFF.

V and J are TRBV6-1 and TRBJ1-2; TRBD1 aligns across 9 bases. CDR3 size: 13 residues. After removal of 6 bases from V and 7 bases from J, the junction contained 6 bases not matched to a gene. Germline V gene data show CDR1 as MNHNS and CDR2 as SASEGT. CDR3 amino acids: CASRGDRVGGYTF. The CDR3 DNA is TGTGCCAGCAGGGGGGACAGGGTGGGTGGCTACACCTTC.

In its sample, this clone was seen once. This rearrangement joins TRBV7-8 to TRBJ1-2, with D hard to call. The length of the CDR3 is 14 residues. Trimming took 0 bases from V and 4 from J, leaving 9 bases between them. Per the germline V gene, CDR1 is SGHVS and CDR2 is FQNEAQ. Here the CDR3 reads CASSLAVNTYGYTF. The DNA for the CDR3 is TGTGCCAGCAGCTTAGCGGTCAACACCTATGGCTACACCTTC. Together with reference TRBV7-8 and TRBJ1-2, the CDR3 gives the full variable domain: GAGVSQSPRYKVAKRGQDVALRCDPISGHVSLFWYQQALGQGPEFLTYFQNEAQLDKSGLPSDRFFAERPEGSVSTLKIQRTQQEDSAVYLCASSLAVNTYGYTFGSGTRLTVV.

V gene TRBV6-6 combines with J gene TRBJ2-3; no clear D. This CDR3 has 14 residues. Trimming stripped 7 bases from V and 2 bases from J, with 13 bases between. Germline CDR1 MNHNY, CDR2 SVGAGI (reference sequence). The CDR3: CASKGQINTDTQYF. The CDR3 region has the DNA TGTGCCAGCAAAGGGCAGATCAACACAGATACGCAGTATTTT.

Of note for this clone: The junction does not match germline at one end; this may be a read error. This chain connects TRBV5-6 to TRBJ1-4; 7 positions agree with TRBD1. CDR3 length: 11 residues. The germline CDR1 and CDR2 sequences are SGHDT and YYEEEE. The CDR3, as DNA: TGTGCCAGCAGCTTGGGACAGGGACTAGTGTTT. The encoded protein is CASSLGQGLVF.

This clone occurred a few times. The chain is built from TRBV7-2 and TRBJ2-1, with 8 bases aligning to TRBD2. Germline CDR1 and CDR2: SGHTA and FQGNSA. The junction had 11 bases not matched to a gene; V was cut back by 3 bases and J by 10 bases. CDR3 length: 15 residues. The CDR3 region is CASSFNSGTWGEQFF. CDR3 sequence (DNA): TGTGCCAGCAGCTTCAATAGCGGGACCTGGGGAGAGCAGTTCTTC.

The chain has TRBV19 and TRBJ2-7; 9 nucleotides match TRBD1. This CDR3 contains 14 residues. The germline V gene encodes CDR1 LNHDA and CDR2 SQIVND (reference sequence). Germline trimming cut 6 bases from V and 5 bases from J; bases unmatched to any gene: 8. The chain's CDR3 is CASRPTGGGNEQYF. The CDR3 DNA reads TGTGCCAGTAGACCGACAGGGGGTGGCAACGAGCAGTACTTC.

The table lists this clone with a count of one. V usage is TRBV30 and J usage is TRBJ1-2; D gene unclear. V was clipped by 3 bases and J by 4 bases, with 12 bases between them. CDR1 and CDR2 (germline): GTSNPN, SVGIG (reference sequence). The CDR3 loop spans 13 amino acids. CDR3 amino acids: CAWRDYTGYGYTF. The DNA for the CDR3 is TGTGCCTGGAGAGATTATACGGGCTATGGCTACACCTTC.

The chain joins TRBV7-2 to TRBJ1-1; D ambiguous. The CDR3 length is 13 residues. V was clipped by 5 bases and J by 0 bases, with 7 bases between them. The germline V gene encodes CDR1 SGHTA and CDR2 FQGNSA. The CDR3 region is CASSPQLNTEAFF. The CDR3 DNA reads as TGTGCCAGCAGCCCGCAGCTGAACACTGAAGCTTTCTTT.

This chain joins TRBV9 and TRBJ1-1, with a weak D call TRBD1 (6 bases). V lost 4 bases, J lost 5 bases, and 15 bases lay in between. Germline V gene lookup returns CDR1 SGDLS and CDR2 YYNGEE. The CDR3 consists of 14 residues. CDR3 region: CASSPNSGETEAFF. The CDR3 DNA is TGTGCCAGCAGCCCCAATTCAGGGGAAACTGAAGCTTTCTTT.

This chain joins TRBV6-1 and TRBJ2-1; the match to TRBD2 covers 7 bases. Trimming cost V 4 bases and J 5 bases; bases outside gene matches: 11. Germline CDR1 MNHNS, CDR2 SASEGT. The CDR3 consists of 16 residues. The CDR3: CASSALFAGENNEQFF. The CDR3 nucleotides read TGTGCCAGCAGTGCCCTCTTTGCGGGAGAAAACAATGAGCAGTTCTTC.

The CDR3 DNA sequence: TGTGCCAGCAGCCTTCAAGGGACAGTCTACAATGAGCAGTTCTTC. Translated: CASSLQGTVYNEQFF. The chain employs TRBV9 and TRBJ2-1; TRBD1 agrees at 7 bases. This CDR3 has 15 amino acids. Germline trimming cut 4 bases from V and 3 bases from J; bases unmatched to any gene: 7. In germline, CDR1 is SGDLS, CDR2 YYNGEE.

The V call is TRBV7-8, the J call TRBJ2-5; D may match TRBD1 or TRBD2 (7 bases each). Looked up from germline, CDR1 is SGHVS and CDR2 is FQNEAQ. The V and J ends lost 5 bases and 4 bases respectively, with 23 bases between them. CDR3 length: 17 residues. CDR3 nucleotides: TGTGCCAGCAGCCCGCAGGGGGGGGGAGTCCGTCGAGAGACCCAGTACTTC. Its protein product is CASSPQGGGVRRETQYF.

The genes are TRBV5-4 and TRBJ1-2, with D tentatively TRBD1 (5 bases). Trimming stripped 6 bases from V and 1 base from J, with 13 bases between. In germline, CDR1 is SGHNT, CDR2 YYREEE (reference sequence). This CDR3 contains 14 residues. The CDR3 protein is CASKSDGGNYGYTF. The CDR3 DNA is TGTGCCAGCAAATCGGACGGGGGTAACTATGGCTACACCTTC. Full variable domain (outside the CDR3, taken from reference TRBV5-4 and TRBJ1-2): ETGVTQSPTHLIKTRGQQVTLRCSSQSGHNTVSWYQQALGQGPQFIFQYYREEENGRGNFPPRFSGLQFPNYSSELNVNALELDDSALYLCASKSDGGNYGYTFGSGTRLTVV.

J is TRBJ2-3 and V is TRBV5-1; 12 bases fit TRBD2. There are 16 residues in the CDR3. J gave up 0 bases and V 5 bases, and 4 bases lay outside the gene matches. In germline, CDR1 is SGHRS, CDR2 YFSETQ. The CDR3 protein is CASSGLAGSSTDTQYF. CDR3 coding DNA: TGCGCCAGCAGTGGACTAGCGGGGTCTAGCACAGATACGCAGTATTTT.

The chain is built from TRBV19 and TRBJ1-1; 12 bases line up with TRBD1. The CDR3 sequence is 18 residues long. J gave up 4 bases and V 1 base, and 10 bases lay outside the gene matches. Germline-derived CDR1 and CDR2 are LNHDA and SQIVND (reference sequence). The CDR3 region is CASSIVGPGQGAATEAFF. DNA for the CDR3: TGTGCCAGTAGTATAGTGGGGCCGGGACAGGGGGCGGCCACTGAAGCTTTCTTT.

The genes are TRBV11-1 and TRBJ2-1; 9 bases map to TRBD1. The CDR3 has 17 residues. The junction had 14 bases not matched to a gene; V was cut back by 6 bases and J by 5 bases. Germline CDR1 SGHAT, CDR2 FQDESV (reference sequence). The CDR3 DNA is TGTGCCAGCAGACCAGGCCCCGGGACAGGGACAAACAATGAGCAGTTCTTC. This encodes CASRPGPGTGTNNEQFF.

The chain links TRBV7-8 to TRBJ1-6; D might be TRBD1 (5 bases). This CDR3 has 17 residues. The germline V and J ends were trimmed by 5 bases and 1 base, with 15 bases remaining between them. CDR1 and CDR2 from the germline V gene are SGHVS and FQNEAQ. CDR3 region: CASSKTGVGSYNSPLHF. Written as DNA, the CDR3 is TGTGCCAGCAGCAAAACAGGAGTTGGGTCCTATAATTCACCCCTCCACTTT.

This clone appeared a single time. The genes are TRBV18 and TRBJ1-4; TRBD1 matches 8 bases. The V gene end was trimmed by 3 bases and the J gene end by 1 base; junction bases not matched to a gene: 1. Looked up from germline, CDR1 is KGHSH and CDR2 is LQKENI. The CDR3 extends over 15 amino acids. The CDR3 sequence: CASSPGQGTNEKLFF. The CDR3 DNA reads as TGTGCCAGCTCACCCGGACAGGGAACTAATGAAAAACTGTTTTTT.

V gene TRBV6-5 combines with J gene TRBJ2-7; 8 bases align to TRBD2. Germline CDR1 is MNHEY and CDR2 is SVGAGI. Germline trimming cut 6 bases from V and 4 bases from J; bases unmatched to any gene: 8. This CDR3 contains 14 residues. The CDR3 loop reads CASSPGGLGYEQYF. CDR3 coding DNA: TGTGCCAGCAGCCCGGGGGGGTTGGGGTACGAGCAGTACTTC.

The chain has TRBV19 and TRBJ2-1; 9 nucleotides align to TRBD2. The V segment lost 7 bases and the J segment 2 bases; nucleotides outside the gene matches: 6. Germline values: CDR1 LNHDA, CDR2 SQIVND (reference sequence). The CDR3 length is 15 residues. CDR3 nucleotide sequence: TGTGCCAGTATTGAGACTAGCGGCGCCTACAATGAGCAGTTCTTC. This sequence encodes CASIETSGAYNEQFF. The variable domain in full, with the rest retrieved from reference TRBV19 and TRBJ2-1, is DGGITQSPKYLFRKEGQNVTLSCEQNLNHDAMYWYRQDPGQGLRLIYYSQIVNDFQKGDIAEGYSVSREKKESFPLTVTSAQKNPTAFYLCASIETSGAYNEQFFGPGTRLTVL.

Turning to this clone: The junction does not match germline at one end; this may be a read error. This rearrangement joins TRBV7-7 to TRBJ2-5; TRBD1 might be the D (6 bases). Germline V gene data show CDR1 as SSHAT and CDR2 as FNYEAQ (reference sequence). The CDR3 spans 15 residues. In DNA, the CDR3 is TGTGCTAGCAGCTTTGGAACAGGGTCCCAAGAGACCCAGTACTTC. Its translation: CASSFGTGSQETQYF.

This clone was seen a handful of times. The chain joins TRBV6-1 to TRBJ1-2, with D tentatively TRBD1 (5 bases). The CDR3 is made up of 14 amino acids. Per germline, CDR1 MNHNS and CDR2 SASEGT. Trimming cost V 3 bases and J 8 bases, with 16 bases left between them. The CDR3 spells CASSEGLPSRGYTF. CDR3 nucleotides: TGTGCCAGCAGTGAGGGACTTCCCTCTAGAGGCTACACCTTC.

A note on this clone: Its ends do not fully match the called genes, so a read error is possible. This chain uses TRBV6-5 with TRBJ1-3; D is possibly TRBD1 (6 bases). The CDR3 consists of 15 residues. Germline lookup yields CDR1 MNHEY and CDR2 SVGAGI. The CDR3 sequence is CASSIRDIPGNTIYF. CDR3 DNA sequence: TGTGCCAGCTCAATCCGGGACATCCCTGGGAACACCATATATTTT.

CDR3 amino acids: CASSQDTQGAYEQYF. CDR3 bases: TGCGCCAGCAGCCAGGATACTCAGGGGGCCTACGAGCAGTACTTC. The V gene is TRBV4-1, the J gene TRBJ2-7; 7 nucleotides match TRBD1. In germline, CDR1 is MGHRA, CDR2 YSYEKL. The V gene end was trimmed by 3 bases and the J gene end by 2 bases; junction bases not matched to a gene: 7. The CDR3 totals 15 residues.

The CDR3 region is CASSLAGTGGARTEAFF. The CDR3, as DNA: TGTGCCAGCAGCTTAGCAGGGACAGGGGGCGCGAGAACTGAAGCTTTCTTT. The gene calls are TRBV7-9 and TRBJ1-1, with 12 bases lining up with TRBD1. V trimming: 0 bases; J trimming: 5 bases; junction bases outside the gene matches: 7. The CDR3 extends over 17 amino acids. Germline CDR1 SEHNR, CDR2 FQNEAQ (reference sequence).

This clone is a singleton in its sample. This chain connects TRBV9 to TRBJ2-4, with D tentatively TRBD1 or TRBD2 (6 bases each). The CDR3 runs 16 residues. Trimming removed 3 bases at V and 5 bases at J, with 18 bases between. Germline lookup yields CDR1 SGDLS and CDR2 YYNGEE. In nucleotides, the CDR3 is TGTGCCAGCAGCGAGCCCTACGGAGGGGGGCAAAACATTCAGTACTTC. Residues: CASSEPYGGGQNIQYF. The variable domain in full, with the rest retrieved from reference TRBV9 and TRBJ2-4, is DSGVTQTPKHLITATGQRVTLRCSPRSGDLSVYWYQQSLDQGLQFLIQYYNGEERAKGNILERFSAQQFPDLHSELNLSSLELGDSALYFCASSEPYGGGQNIQYFGAGTRLSVL.

The rearrangement uses TRBV6-5 and TRBJ2-3, with TRBD1 identical over 8 bases. The CDR3 has 14 residues. V dropped 5 bases and J dropped 4; count of bases not matched to a gene: 5. Germline CDR1 MNHEY, CDR2 SVGAGI. DNA of the CDR3: TGTGCCAGCAGTCCAGGGGGCAGGGCAGATACGCAGTATTTT. Translation gives CASSPGGRADTQYF.

The CDR3 is CASSEGIGGAFNEQFF. The CDR3 DNA reads TGTGCCAGCAGTGAAGGTATCGGGGGGGCCTTCAATGAGCAGTTCTTC. The chain carries TRBV2 and TRBJ2-1; 8 positions match TRBD2. The CDR3 is made up of 16 amino acids. J was trimmed by 6 bases and V by 1 base; bases with no gene match: 8. Germline CDR1 and CDR2: SNHLY and FYNNEI.